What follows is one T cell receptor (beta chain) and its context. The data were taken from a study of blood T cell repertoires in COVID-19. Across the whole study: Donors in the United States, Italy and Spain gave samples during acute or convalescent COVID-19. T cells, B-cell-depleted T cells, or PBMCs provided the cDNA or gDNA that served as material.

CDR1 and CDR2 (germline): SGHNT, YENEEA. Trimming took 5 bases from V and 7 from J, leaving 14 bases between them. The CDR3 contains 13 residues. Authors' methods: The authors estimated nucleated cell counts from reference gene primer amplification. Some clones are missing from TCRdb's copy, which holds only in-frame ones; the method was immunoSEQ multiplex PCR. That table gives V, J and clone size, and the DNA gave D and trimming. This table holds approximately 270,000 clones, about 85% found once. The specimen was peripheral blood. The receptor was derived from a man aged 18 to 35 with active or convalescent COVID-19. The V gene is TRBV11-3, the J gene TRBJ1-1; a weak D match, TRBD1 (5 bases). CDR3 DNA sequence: TGTGCCAGCAGCACCGGGTCAAGGGGTGAAGCTTTCTTT. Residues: CASSTGSRGEAFF.